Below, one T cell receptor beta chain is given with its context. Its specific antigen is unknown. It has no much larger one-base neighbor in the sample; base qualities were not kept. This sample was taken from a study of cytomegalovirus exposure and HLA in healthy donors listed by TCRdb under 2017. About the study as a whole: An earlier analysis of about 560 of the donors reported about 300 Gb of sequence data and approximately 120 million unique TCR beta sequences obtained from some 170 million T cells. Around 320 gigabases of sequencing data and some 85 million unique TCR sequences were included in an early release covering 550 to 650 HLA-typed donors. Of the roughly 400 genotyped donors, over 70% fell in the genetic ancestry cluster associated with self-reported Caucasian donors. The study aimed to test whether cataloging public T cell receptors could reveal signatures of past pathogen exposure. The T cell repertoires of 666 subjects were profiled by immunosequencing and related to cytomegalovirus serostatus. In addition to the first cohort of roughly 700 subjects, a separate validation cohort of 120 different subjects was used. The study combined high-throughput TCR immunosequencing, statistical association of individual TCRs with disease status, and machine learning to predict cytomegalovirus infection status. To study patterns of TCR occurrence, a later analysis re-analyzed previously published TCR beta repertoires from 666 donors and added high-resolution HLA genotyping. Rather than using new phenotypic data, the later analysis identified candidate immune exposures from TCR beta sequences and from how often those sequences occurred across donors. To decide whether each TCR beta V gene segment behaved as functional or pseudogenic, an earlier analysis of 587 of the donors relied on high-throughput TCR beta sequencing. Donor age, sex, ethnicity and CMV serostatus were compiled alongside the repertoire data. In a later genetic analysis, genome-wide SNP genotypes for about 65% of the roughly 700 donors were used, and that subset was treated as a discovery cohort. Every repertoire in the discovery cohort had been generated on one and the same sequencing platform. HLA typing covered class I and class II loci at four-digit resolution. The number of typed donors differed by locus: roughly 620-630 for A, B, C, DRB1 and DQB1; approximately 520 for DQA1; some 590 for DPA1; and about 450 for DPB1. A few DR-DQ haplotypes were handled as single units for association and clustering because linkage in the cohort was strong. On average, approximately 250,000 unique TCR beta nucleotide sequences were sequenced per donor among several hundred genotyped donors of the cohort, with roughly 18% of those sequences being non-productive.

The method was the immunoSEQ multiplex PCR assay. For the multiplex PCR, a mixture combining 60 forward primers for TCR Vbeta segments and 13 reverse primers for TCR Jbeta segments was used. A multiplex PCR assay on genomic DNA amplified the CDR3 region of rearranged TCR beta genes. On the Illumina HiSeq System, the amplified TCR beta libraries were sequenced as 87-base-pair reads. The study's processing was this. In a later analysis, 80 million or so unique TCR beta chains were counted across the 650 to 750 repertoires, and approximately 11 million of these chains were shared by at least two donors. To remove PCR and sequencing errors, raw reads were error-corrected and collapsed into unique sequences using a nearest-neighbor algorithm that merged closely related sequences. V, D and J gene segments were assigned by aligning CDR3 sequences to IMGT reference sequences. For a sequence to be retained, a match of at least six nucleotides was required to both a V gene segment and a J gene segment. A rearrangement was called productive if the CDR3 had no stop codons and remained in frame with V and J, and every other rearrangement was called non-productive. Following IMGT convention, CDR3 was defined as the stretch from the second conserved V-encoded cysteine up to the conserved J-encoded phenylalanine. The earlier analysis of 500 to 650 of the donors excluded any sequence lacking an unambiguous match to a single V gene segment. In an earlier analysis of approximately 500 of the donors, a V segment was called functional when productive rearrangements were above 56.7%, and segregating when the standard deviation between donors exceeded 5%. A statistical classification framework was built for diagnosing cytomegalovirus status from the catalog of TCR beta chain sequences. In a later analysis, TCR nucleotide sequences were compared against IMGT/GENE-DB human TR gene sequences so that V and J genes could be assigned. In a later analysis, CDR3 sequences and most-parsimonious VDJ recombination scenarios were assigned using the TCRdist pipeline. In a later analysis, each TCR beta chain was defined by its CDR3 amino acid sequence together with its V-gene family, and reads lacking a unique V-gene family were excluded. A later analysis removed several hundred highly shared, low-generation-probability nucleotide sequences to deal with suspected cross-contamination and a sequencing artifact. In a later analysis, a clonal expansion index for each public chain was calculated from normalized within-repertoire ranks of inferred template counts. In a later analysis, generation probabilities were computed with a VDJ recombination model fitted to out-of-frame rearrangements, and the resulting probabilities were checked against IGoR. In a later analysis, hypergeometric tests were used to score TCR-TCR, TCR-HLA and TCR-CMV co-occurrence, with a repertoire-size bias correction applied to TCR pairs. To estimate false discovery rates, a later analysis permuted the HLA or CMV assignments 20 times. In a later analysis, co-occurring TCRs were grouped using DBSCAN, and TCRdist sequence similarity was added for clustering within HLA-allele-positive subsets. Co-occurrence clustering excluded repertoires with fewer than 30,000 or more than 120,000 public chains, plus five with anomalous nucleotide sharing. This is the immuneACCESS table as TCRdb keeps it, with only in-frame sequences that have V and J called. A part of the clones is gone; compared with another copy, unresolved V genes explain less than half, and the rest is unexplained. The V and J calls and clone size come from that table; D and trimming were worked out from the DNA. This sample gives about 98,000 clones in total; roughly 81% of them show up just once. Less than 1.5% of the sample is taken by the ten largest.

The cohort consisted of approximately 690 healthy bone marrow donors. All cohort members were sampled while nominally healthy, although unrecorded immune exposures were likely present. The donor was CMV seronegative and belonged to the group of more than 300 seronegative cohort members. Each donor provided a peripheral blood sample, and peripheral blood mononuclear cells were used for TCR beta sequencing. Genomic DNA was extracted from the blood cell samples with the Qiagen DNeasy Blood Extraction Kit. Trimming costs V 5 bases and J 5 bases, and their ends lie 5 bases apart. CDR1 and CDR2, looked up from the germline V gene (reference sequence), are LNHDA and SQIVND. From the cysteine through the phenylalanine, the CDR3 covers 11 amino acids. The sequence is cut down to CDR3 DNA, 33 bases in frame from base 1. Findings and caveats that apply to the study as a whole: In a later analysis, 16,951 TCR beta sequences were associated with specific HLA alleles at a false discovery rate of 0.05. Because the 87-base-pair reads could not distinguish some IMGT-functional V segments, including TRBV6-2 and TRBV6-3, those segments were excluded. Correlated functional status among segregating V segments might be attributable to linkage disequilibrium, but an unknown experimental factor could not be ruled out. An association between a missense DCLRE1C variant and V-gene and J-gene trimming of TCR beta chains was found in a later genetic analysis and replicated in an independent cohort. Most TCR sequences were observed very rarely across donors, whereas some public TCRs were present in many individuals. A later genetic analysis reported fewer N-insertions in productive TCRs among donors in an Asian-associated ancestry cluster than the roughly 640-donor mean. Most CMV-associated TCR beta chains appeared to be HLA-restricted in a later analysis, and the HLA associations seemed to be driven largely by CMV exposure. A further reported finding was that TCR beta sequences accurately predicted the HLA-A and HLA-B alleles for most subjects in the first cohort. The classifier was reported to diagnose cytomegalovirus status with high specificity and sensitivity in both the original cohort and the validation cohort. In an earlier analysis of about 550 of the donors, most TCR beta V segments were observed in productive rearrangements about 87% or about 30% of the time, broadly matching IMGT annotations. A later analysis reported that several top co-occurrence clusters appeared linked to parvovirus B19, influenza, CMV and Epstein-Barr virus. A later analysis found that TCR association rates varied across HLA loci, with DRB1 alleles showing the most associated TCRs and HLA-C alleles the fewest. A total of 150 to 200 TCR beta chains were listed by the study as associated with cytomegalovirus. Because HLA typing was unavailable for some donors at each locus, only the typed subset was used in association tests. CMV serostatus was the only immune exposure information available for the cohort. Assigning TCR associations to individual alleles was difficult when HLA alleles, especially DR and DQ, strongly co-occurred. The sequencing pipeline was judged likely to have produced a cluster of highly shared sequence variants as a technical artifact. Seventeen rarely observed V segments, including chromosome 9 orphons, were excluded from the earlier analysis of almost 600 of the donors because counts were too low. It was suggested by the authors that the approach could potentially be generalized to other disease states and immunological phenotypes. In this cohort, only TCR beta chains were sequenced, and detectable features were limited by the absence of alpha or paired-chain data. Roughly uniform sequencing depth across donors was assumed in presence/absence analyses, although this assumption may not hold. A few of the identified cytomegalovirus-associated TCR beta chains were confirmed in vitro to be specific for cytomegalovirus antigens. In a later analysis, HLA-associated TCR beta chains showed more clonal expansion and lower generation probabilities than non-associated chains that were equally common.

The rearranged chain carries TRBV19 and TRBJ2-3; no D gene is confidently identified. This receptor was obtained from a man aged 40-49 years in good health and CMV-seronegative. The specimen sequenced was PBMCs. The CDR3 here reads CASSSLDTQYF. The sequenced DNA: TGTGCCAGTAGTTCCTTAGATACGCAGTATTTT.